This entry lists 10 T cell receptor beta chains sequenced from one sample in a study of blood T cell repertoires in COVID-19. This table comes from immunoSEQ multiplex PCR, and its TCRdb copy is limited to in-frame clones, with some not included. The sample has roughly 300,000 clones, approximately 85% seen once. The sample consisted of peripheral blood. Every receptor here comes from a man aged 18 to 29 with active or convalescent COVID-19.

V is TRBV9 and J is TRBJ2-2, with no clear D. In germline, CDR1 is SGDLS, CDR2 YYNGEE. This CDR3 has 14 amino acids. V was trimmed by 6 bases and J by 4 bases, leaving 13 bases between them. CDR3 protein: CASTPRYGTGELFF. CDR3 in DNA: TGTGCCAGCACCCCGAGGTATGGCACCGGGGAGCTGTTTTTT.

This chain joins TRBV5-4 and TRBJ1-1; D not resolved. The CDR3 loop spans 16 amino acids. The germline V gene has CDR1 SGHNT and CDR2 YYREEE (reference sequence). V gave up 0 bases and J gave up 0 bases, with 12 bases separating them. CDR3 in amino acids: CASSLEFGAVNTEAFF. The CDR3 DNA is TGTGCCAGCAGCTTGGAGTTTGGCGCGGTGAACACTGAAGCTTTCTTT.

The chain joins TRBV18 to TRBJ1-6, with D maybe TRBD1 (6 bases). The CDR3 runs 15 residues. Germline V gives CDR1 KGHSH, CDR2 LQKENI. Deletions cut 0 bases from V and 12 bases from J, with 15 bases between. In DNA, the CDR3 is TGTGCCAGCTCACCACCAGAGGGGGGCGGGAGACCCCTCCACTTT. It yields the protein CASSPPEGGGRPLHF.

V usage is TRBV5-4 and J usage is TRBJ1-1, with D uncertain. The V gene lost 0 bases and the J gene lost 0 bases, with 12 bases spanning the gap. Germline V lookup: CDR1 SGHNT, CDR2 YYREEE (reference sequence). The CDR3 has 16 residues. The CDR3 DNA sequence: TGTGCCAGCAGCTTGGTAGGCGGAGGATTGAACACTGAAGCTTTCTTT. Translating it yields CASSLVGGGLNTEAFF. The full variable domain, with the rest looked up from reference TRBV5-4 and TRBJ1-1, is ETGVTQSPTHLIKTRGQQVTLRCSSQSGHNTVSWYQQALGQGPQFIFQYYREEENGRGNFPPRFSGLQFPNYSSELNVNALELDDSALYLCASSLVGGGLNTEAFFGQGTRLTVV.

The chain has TRBV7-2 and TRBJ2-1; D is ambiguous. The germline V and J ends were trimmed by 0 bases and 8 bases, with 8 bases remaining between them. CDR3 length: 13 residues. Germline V CDR1 and CDR2: SGHTA, FQGNSA. CDR3 amino acids: CASSLAWLDEQFF. CDR3 in DNA: TGTGCCAGCAGCTTAGCCTGGCTAGATGAGCAGTTCTTC.

V usage is TRBV5-1 and J usage is TRBJ1-1, with a possible D match to TRBD1 (6 bases). This CDR3 has 13 amino acids. Trimming removed 3 bases at V and 6 bases at J, with 12 bases between. Germline loops: CDR1 SGHRS, CDR2 YFSETQ. The CDR3 sequence is CASSSTGYAEAFF. CDR3 DNA: TGCGCCAGCAGCTCTACAGGGTACGCTGAAGCTTTCTTT.

The rearrangement joins TRBV18 to TRBJ1-4; no clear D. V lost 2 bases to trimming and J lost 8 bases, with 9 bases between them. Germline-derived CDR1 and CDR2 are KGHSH and LQKENI. CDR3 size: 13 residues. The CDR3 reads CASSPEAAEKLFF. DNA of the CDR3: TGTGCCAGCTCACCAGAGGCAGCCGAAAAACTGTTTTTT.

CDR3 residues: CASSLQEQTGQYF. The CDR3, as DNA: TGTGCCAGCAGCTTACAAGAACAGACAGGACAATATTTT. V usage is TRBV7-9 and J usage is TRBJ1-3; D is possibly TRBD1 (6 bases). Germline-derived CDR1 and CDR2 are SEHNR and FQNEAQ (reference sequence). The CDR3 runs to 13 residues. V lost 2 bases and J lost 15, with 17 bases in between.

The chain uses TRBV15 and TRBJ1-2; 9 positions match TRBD1. V trimming: 5 bases; J trimming: 4 bases; junction bases outside the gene matches: 11. The CDR3 totals 16 residues. The germline V gene has CDR1 LNHNV and CDR2 YYDKDF (reference sequence). This CDR3 reads CATSSQKDRGVYGYTF. As DNA, the CDR3 is TGTGCCACCAGCTCACAAAAGGACAGGGGAGTCTATGGCTACACCTTC.

This chain uses TRBV2 with TRBJ1-5; no clear D gene. Trimming took off 6 bases at V and 2 bases at J, with 14 bases between the two ends. The length of the CDR3 is 15 residues. CDR1 is SNHLY, CDR2 FYNNEI, per germline. This CDR3 is CASSGDGVGNQPQHF. CDR3 coding DNA: TGTGCCAGCAGCGGAGACGGGGTGGGCAATCAGCCCCAGCATTTT.